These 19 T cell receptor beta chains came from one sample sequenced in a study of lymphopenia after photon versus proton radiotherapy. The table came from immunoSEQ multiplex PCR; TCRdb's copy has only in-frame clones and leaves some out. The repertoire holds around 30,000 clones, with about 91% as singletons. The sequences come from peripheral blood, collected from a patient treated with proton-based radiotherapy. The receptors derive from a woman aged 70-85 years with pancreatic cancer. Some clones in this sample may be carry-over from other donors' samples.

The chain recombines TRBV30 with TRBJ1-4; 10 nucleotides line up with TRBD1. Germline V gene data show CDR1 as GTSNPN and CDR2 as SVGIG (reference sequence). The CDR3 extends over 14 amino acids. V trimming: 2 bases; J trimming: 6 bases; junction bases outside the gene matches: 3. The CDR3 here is CAWSRGQGDEKLFF. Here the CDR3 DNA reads TGTGCCTGGAGTCGCGGACAGGGGGATGAAAAACTGTTTTTT.

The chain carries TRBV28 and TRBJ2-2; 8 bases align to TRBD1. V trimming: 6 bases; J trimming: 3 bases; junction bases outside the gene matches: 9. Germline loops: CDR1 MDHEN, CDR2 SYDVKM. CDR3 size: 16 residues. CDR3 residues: CASRPLDREYTGELFF. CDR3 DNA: TGTGCCAGCAGACCCCTGGACAGGGAATACACCGGGGAGCTGTTTTTT.

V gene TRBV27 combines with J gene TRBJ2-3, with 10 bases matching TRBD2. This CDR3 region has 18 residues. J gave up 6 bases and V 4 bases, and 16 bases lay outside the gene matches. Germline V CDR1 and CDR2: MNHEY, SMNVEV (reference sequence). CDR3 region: CASSSGLARRGAADTQYF. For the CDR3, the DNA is TGTGCCAGCAGTTCGGGACTAGCGAGACGCGGGGCTGCGGATACGCAGTATTTT.

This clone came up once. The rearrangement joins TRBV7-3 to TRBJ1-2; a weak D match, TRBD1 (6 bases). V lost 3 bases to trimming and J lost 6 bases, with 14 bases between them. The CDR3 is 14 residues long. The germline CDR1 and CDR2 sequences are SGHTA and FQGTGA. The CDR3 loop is CASSLGVRGDGYTF. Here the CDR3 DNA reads TGTGCCAGCAGCTTGGGTGTCAGGGGCGATGGCTACACCTTC.

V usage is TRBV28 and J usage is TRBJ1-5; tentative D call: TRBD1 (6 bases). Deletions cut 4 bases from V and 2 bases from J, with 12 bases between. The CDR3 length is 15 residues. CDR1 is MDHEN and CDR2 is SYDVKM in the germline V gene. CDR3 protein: CASSYQGLGNQPQHF. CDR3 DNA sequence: TGTGCCAGCAGTTATCAGGGGTTGGGCAATCAGCCCCAGCATTTT.

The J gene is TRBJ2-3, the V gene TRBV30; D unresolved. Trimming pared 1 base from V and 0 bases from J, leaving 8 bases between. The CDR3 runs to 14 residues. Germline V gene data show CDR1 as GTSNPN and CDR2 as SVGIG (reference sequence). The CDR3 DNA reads TGTGCCTGGAGTGGACTGTTTAGCACAGATACGCAGTATTTT. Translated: CAWSGLFSTDTQYF.

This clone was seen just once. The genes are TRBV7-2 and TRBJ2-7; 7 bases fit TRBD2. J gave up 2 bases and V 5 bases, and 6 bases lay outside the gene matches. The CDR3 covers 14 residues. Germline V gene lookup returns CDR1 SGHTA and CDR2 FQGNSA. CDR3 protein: CASSPRAGTYEQYF. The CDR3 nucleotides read TGTGCCAGCAGCCCGAGAGCGGGGACCTACGAGCAGTACTTC. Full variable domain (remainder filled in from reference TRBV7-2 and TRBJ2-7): GAGVSQSPSNKVTEKGKDVELRCDPISGHTALYWYRQSLGQGLEFLIYFQGNSAPDKSGLPSDRFSAERTGGSVSTLTIQRTQQEDSAVYLCASSPRAGTYEQYFGPGTRLTVT.

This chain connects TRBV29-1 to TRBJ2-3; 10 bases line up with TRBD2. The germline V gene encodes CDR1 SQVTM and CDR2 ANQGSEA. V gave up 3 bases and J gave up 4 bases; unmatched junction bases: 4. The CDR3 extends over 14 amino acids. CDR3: CSVDLAGVSDTQYF. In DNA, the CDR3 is TGCAGCGTTGATCTAGCGGGAGTCTCAGATACGCAGTATTTT.

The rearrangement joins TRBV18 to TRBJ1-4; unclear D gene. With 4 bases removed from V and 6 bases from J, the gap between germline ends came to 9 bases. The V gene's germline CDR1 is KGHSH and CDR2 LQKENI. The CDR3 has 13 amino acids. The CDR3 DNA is TGTGCCAGCTCACGGTCCGGGGATGAAAAACTGTTTTTT. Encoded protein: CASSRSGDEKLFF.

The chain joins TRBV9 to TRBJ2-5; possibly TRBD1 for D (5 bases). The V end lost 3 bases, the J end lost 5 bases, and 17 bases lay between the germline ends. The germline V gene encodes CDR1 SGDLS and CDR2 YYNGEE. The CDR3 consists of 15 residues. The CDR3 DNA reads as TGTGCCAGCAGCGCAGACCAGGGATCTTTGGAGACCCAGTACTTC. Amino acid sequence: CASSADQGSLETQYF.

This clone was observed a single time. This CDR3 reads CSARWMGGYTF. The CDR3 DNA reads TGCAGTGCTAGGTGGATGGGGGGCTACACCTTC. V gene TRBV20-1 combines with J gene TRBJ1-2; D is unresolved. Germline values: CDR1 DFQATT, CDR2 SNEGSKA (reference sequence). The V end was cut by 3 bases, the J end by 8 bases, with 10 bases between. The CDR3 is made up of 11 amino acids.

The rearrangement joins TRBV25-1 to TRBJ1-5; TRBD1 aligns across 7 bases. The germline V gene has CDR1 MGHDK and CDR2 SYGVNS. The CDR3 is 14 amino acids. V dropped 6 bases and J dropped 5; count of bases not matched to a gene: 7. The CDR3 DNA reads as TGTGCCAGCAGCGAGGAAGGGGGCTATCAGCCCCAGCATTTT. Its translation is CASSEEGGYQPQHF. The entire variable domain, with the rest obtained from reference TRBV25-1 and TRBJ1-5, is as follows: EADIYQTPRYLVIGTGKKITLECSQTMGHDKMYWYQQDPGMELHLIHYSYGVNSTEKGDLSSESTVSRIRTEHFPLTLESARPSHTSQYLCASSEEGGYQPQHFGDGTRLSIL.

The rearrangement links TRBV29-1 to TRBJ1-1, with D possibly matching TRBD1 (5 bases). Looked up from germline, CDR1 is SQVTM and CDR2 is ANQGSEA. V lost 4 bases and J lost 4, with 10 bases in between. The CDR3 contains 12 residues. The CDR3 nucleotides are TGCAGCGTTGGACCAGGGAGCACTGAAGCTTTCTTT. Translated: CSVGPGSTEAFF.

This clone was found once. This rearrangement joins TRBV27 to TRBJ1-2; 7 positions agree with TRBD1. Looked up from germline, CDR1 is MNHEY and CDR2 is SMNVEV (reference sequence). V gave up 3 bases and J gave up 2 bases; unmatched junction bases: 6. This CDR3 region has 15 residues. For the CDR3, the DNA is TGTGCCAGCAGTTTCCAAGGACAGGCAAACTATGGCTACACCTTC. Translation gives CASSFQGQANYGYTF.

The CDR3 region is CASSLSGTAFNYGYTF. The CDR3 DNA reads TGTGCCAGCAGTTTATCCGGGACGGCCTTTAACTATGGCTACACCTTC. The chain employs TRBV27 and TRBJ1-2, with D possibly being TRBD1 (5 bases). The germline V and J ends were trimmed by 0 bases and 1 base, with 12 bases remaining between them. CDR1 MNHEY and CDR2 SMNVEV come from the germline V gene (reference sequence). The CDR3 consists of 16 residues.

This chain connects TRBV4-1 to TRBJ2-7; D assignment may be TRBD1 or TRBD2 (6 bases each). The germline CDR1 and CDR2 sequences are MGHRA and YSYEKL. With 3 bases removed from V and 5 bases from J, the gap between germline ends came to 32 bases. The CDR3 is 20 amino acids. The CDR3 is CASSHPTVGGAGREKNEQYF. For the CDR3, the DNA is TGCGCCAGCAGCCACCCCACCGTGGGGGGCGCGGGACGGGAGAAAAACGAGCAGTACTTC.

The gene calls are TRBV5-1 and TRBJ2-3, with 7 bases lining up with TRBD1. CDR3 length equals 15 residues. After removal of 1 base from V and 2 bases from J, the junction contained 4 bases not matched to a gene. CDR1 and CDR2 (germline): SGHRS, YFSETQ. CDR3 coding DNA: TGCGCCAGCAGCTTGCTGACAGGGAACACAGATACGCAGTATTTT. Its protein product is CASSLLTGNTDTQYF.

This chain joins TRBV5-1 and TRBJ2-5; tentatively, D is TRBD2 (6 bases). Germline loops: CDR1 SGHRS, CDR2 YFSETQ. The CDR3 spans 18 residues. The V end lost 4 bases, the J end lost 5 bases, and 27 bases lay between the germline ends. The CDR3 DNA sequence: TGCGCCAGCAGCCACCCCCCCGTAGCGGAAAGACTTGTTGAGACCCAGTACTTC. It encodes CASSHPPVAERLVETQYF.

The CDR3 region has the DNA TGCAGTGCTAGAGATACCCAGGTGTTCTTC. This codes for CSARDTQVFF. The gene calls are TRBV20-1 and TRBJ2-1; D not certain. The CDR3 spans 10 residues. V lost 0 bases and J 15 bases, leaving 9 bases between the germline ends. Per the germline V gene, CDR1 is DFQATT and CDR2 is SNEGSKA (reference sequence).